Listed below are T cell receptor beta chains from one sample, sequenced in a study of T cell responses to AZD1222 COVID-19 vaccine. Using immunoSEQ multiplex PCR, the repertoire was profiled, and TCRdb retains in-frame clones only, with some absent. Found here are 92,000 or so clones, around 89% of them singletons; the top ten hold roughly 1.7%. Source: peripheral blood, taken on day 0 of AZD1222 vaccination. Every receptor here comes from an adult in good health. Each CDR3 is given without its conserved first and last residue. A D gene is named only where the DNA matches it firmly.

j_call v_call d_call cdr3_aa
TRBJ1-4 TRBV25-1 NA ASTDPVDTGGEKLF
TRBJ1-2 TRBV6-4 NA ASRTNGGYGYT
TRBJ1-1 TRBV6-6 NA ASSYSSGGVTEAF
TRBJ1-1 TRBV6-5 TRBD1 ASSRQGMNTEAF
TRBJ1-2 TRBV5-8 NA ASSLRQLYGYT
TRBJ2-6 TRBV27 NA ASTPLGANVLT
TRBJ2-5 TRBV11-2 NA ASTQRGKETQY
TRBJ1-2 TRBV4-1 NA ASSQDAKGRSSGYT
TRBJ1-4 TRBV12-3/TRBV12-4 NA ASSPTIGEKLF
TRBJ1-2 TRBV7-9 NA ASRGRTPYGYT
TRBJ1-1 TRBV7-2 NA ASSPQGGVTEAF
TRBJ1-1 TRBV28 NA ASSPHQGRFTEAF
TRBJ1-1 TRBV5-4 NA ASSGRGQENTEAF
TRBJ2-7 TRBV12-3/TRBV12-4 NA ASARQGRNEQY
TRBJ1-5 TRBV6-2/TRBV6-3 TRBD1 ASSDREVQPQH
TRBJ2-6 TRBV19 TRBD1 ASSKGQVLSGANVLT
TRBJ1-3 TRBV18 NA ASSPGGGTGNTIY
TRBJ1-2 TRBV11-2 NA ASSEQGIPNYGYT
TRBJ2-1 TRBV18 TRBD2 ASSPLAGGDNEQF
TRBJ1-5 TRBV30 NA AWQGGRNQPQH
TRBJ2-7 TRBV6-5 NA ASSPRRNPEQY
TRBJ2-7 TRBV4-1 NA ASSQSTTGTPSSYEQY
TRBJ2-5 TRBV19 TRBD1 ASRGRGFETQY
TRBJ1-2 TRBV7-2 NA ASSPPGQWYGYT
TRBJ1-1 TRBV5-5 NA ASSLDGGGGTEAF
TRBJ1-2 TRBV9 TRBD1 ASSVVATGGGYT
TRBJ1-5 TRBV10-3 TRBD1 AISERTGAQPQH
TRBJ2-5 TRBV3-1/TRBV3-2 NA ASMRVNQETQY
TRBJ2-7 TRBV28 TRBD2 ASSIPGLAREQY
TRBJ2-6 TRBV2 NA ASSEGVISGANVLT
TRBJ2-3 TRBV29-1 NA SARGGPGADTQY
TRBJ1-5 TRBV15 TRBD1 ATSSDRGRNQPQH
TRBJ1-2 TRBV11-2 NA ASSPTRGRRWNGYT
TRBJ2-2 TRBV4-1 TRBD1 ASSQDDRDGNTGELF
TRBJ1-4 TRBV19 NA ASRGLQVTNEKLF
TRBJ1-2 TRBV28 NA ASSLMSGYT
TRBJ1-6 TRBV4-1 NA ANYPFAFSPLH
TRBJ2-5 TRBV5-4 TRBD1 ASSSRTGIKETQY
TRBJ2-5 TRBV5-1 NA ASSHESSPSQTQY
TRBJ1-2 TRBV5-6 TRBD1 ASSLGGTGVKYGYT
TRBJ2-7 TRBV10-2 NA ASSYPDTYEQY